This T cell receptor (beta chain) was recorded in a study of CD8 T cells in Susac syndrome (dated by TCRdb to about 2019). Background on the whole study: The study used repertoire sequencing to test whether antigen drove CD8+ T cell activation and differentiation in Susac syndrome.

Between the V and J ends, shortened by 5 bases and 0 bases respectively, the junction contains 16 bases. The cysteine opens and the phenylalanine closes a CDR3 of 15 amino acids. Kept here is only the CDR3 DNA, which spans 45 bases and is read in frame from base 1. CDR1 is given as SQVTM and CDR2 as ANQGSEA, both from the germline V gene. To note about this clonotype: Its antigen has not been determined. The input lacks base qualities; no much larger clone sits a single base away.

RNA was extracted using the RNeasy kit, and about 0.45 to 1 microgram was reverse transcribed with random hexamers. The immunoSEQ multiplex PCR assay, which covers 54 Vbeta and 13 Jbeta segments, was used to amplify TCR beta CDR3 regions. PCR amplification bias was corrected by using a synthetic template baseline for primer optimization and computational correction. Per the authors' processing: Only productive sequences were kept, with reads annotated to V, D and J genes according to IMGT and analyzed in immunoSEQ Analyzer. To calculate clonality, Shannon entropy was normalized by log2 of the number of productive unique sequences and then subtracted from one. For each patient and control, public and private clones were evaluated within the 100 most prevalent clones. Clones were defined as Susac-specific when absent from the healthy and MS cohorts, from 1052 published viral clones and from other ImmuneACCESS disease sequences. The raw public reads went through TCRdb reprocessing: fastp at Q25, MiXCR clone calling, in-frame beta chains kept. Every CDR3 protein is listed once, alongside the most common genes and DNA of its rows. TCRdb, not the original authors, processed these V and J calls. The sample has roughly 200,000 distinct CDR3 sequences on record, roughly 94% of them singletons. The ten largest clonotypes hold 0.082% of the sample.

Peripheral blood CD8+ and CD4+ T cells from healthy donors, Susac syndrome patients and multiple sclerosis patients were profiled using high-throughput TCR beta sequencing. The multiple sclerosis controls were treatment-naive patients whose relapsing-remitting disease, either stable or active, fulfilled the revised McDonald criteria. Bulk CD8+ and CD4+ T cells were purified by magnetic negative isolation, while CD8+ TEMRA cells were enriched using FACS. Blood was collected in EDTA tubes and processed within 24 hours, with PBMCs isolated through density gradient centrifugation. PBMCs intended for TCR sequencing were cryopreserved in liquid nitrogen and were subsequently thawed in a 37 degrees C water bath. A purity of at least 90% was achieved for sorted or isolated CD4+, CD8+ and CD8+ TEMRA cells. The paper as a whole reports these results and caveats: The study acknowledged that relatively few individuals were included in the TCR sequencing and HLA analysis.

Sequences were obtained from CD4+ T cells from PBMCs. The source is a human donor with multiple sclerosis. The rearrangement joined TRBV29-1 to TRBJ1-2, with no confident D gene call. Here is the DNA: TGCAGCGTTTCTCCGGTCAGAGCCTCTAACTATGGCTACACCTTC. This yields the protein CSVSPVRASNYGYTF.